Below, 16 T cell receptor beta chains from the same sample are listed, as sequenced in a study of TIL therapy for anti-PD-1-resistant metastatic lung cancer. The time point here: pre-treatment sample, taken before nivolumab and TIL therapy. This was the immunoSEQ v3 assay. Assay: immunoSEQ multiplex PCR; the TCRdb copy retains only in-frame clones and omits some. The profile shows 50,000 to 60,000 clones, approximately 75% of them singletons. Sequences were derived from blood, sampled at baseline. These receptors came from a person aged 25 to 85 with non-small cell lung cancer.

V gene TRBV7-2 combines with J gene TRBJ2-1; D perhaps matches TRBD1 (7 bases). The CDR3 has 15 amino acids. V shed 1 base and J shed 9 bases, with 16 bases lying between them. Germline loops: CDR1 SGHTA, CDR2 FQGNSA. CDR3 region: CASSLVQGGLGEQFF. In DNA form, the CDR3 reads TGTGCCAGCAGCTTAGTGCAGGGGGGATTAGGTGAGCAGTTCTTC.

V usage is TRBV7-9 and J usage is TRBJ2-2; D is perhaps TRBD1 (6 bases). Deletions cut 5 bases from V and 1 base from J, with 11 bases between. There are 15 residues in the CDR3. The germline CDR1 and CDR2 sequences are SEHNR and FQNEAQ (reference sequence). For the CDR3, the DNA is TGTGCCAGCAGCCGAGGACAGCTGAACACCGGGGAGCTGTTTTTT. This encodes CASSRGQLNTGELFF.

The rearrangement links TRBV5-1 to TRBJ1-2; weak D call: TRBD1 (6 bases). Germline V gives CDR1 SGHRS, CDR2 YFSETQ. V lost 2 bases and J lost 3, with 11 bases in between. This CDR3 has 14 residues. The CDR3 loop reads CASSFRGADYGYTF. CDR3 bases: TGCGCCAGCAGCTTCCGGGGGGCGGACTATGGCTACACCTTC.

This clone was seen a few times. The chain joins TRBV4-1 to TRBJ1-6, with D unresolved. V was cut by 0 bases and J by 9 bases, with 12 bases left in between. The CDR3 is 15 residues long. Germline V gene data show CDR1 as MGHRA and CDR2 as YSYEKL. The DNA for the CDR3 is TGCGCCAGCAGCCAAGATAAAGGGATTGGTTCACCCCTCCACTTT. It yields the protein CASSQDKGIGSPLHF.

The V call is TRBV29-1, the J call TRBJ1-1, with no clear D. The length of the CDR3 is 13 residues. The germline gives CDR1 SQVTM, CDR2 ANQGSEA. Trimming shortened V by 4 bases and J by 2 bases, and 11 bases separated the two germline ends. The CDR3 protein is CSVASRGNTEAFF. The DNA for the CDR3 is TGCAGCGTTGCATCGCGGGGTAACACTGAAGCTTTCTTT.

In its sample, this clone was seen a few times. The J gene is TRBJ2-2, the V gene TRBV18; D is undetermined. The CDR3 spans 15 residues. In germline, CDR1 is KGHSH, CDR2 LQKENI. The germline V and J ends were trimmed by 2 bases and 1 base, with 8 bases remaining between them. The CDR3 region is CASSPNTVNTGELFF. DNA of the CDR3: TGTGCCAGCTCACCAAACACGGTGAACACCGGGGAGCTGTTTTTT.

The rearrangement uses TRBV7-6 and TRBJ2-1; possible D gene TRBD1, 5 bases. The germline gives CDR1 SGHVS, CDR2 FNYEAQ. The CDR3 is 16 amino acids. V was cut by 3 bases and J by 0 bases, with 12 bases left in between. The CDR3 coding sequence is TGTGCCAGCAGCTTGCTAGGGGTGAGCTCCTACAATGAGCAGTTCTTC. Translated, it gives CASSLLGVSSYNEQFF.

The V gene is TRBV9, the J gene TRBJ2-6; D unresolved. CDR1 and CDR2 (germline): SGDLS, YYNGEE. The CDR3 consists of 18 residues. V lost 0 bases and J lost 0, with 13 bases in between. The CDR3 is CASSVVGFLNSGANVLTF. CDR3 in DNA: TGTGCCAGCAGCGTAGTAGGTTTTTTAAACTCTGGGGCCAACGTCCTGACTTTC.

This chain joins TRBV19 and TRBJ1-3, with D tentatively TRBD1 (5 bases). Trimming took 7 bases from V and 0 from J, leaving 10 bases between them. CDR1 and CDR2 from the germline V gene are LNHDA and SQIVND (reference sequence). The CDR3 runs to 14 residues. The CDR3 spells CASTRGGSGNTIYF. CDR3 sequence (DNA): TGTGCCAGTACGAGGGGCGGCTCTGGAAACACCATATATTTT.

The chain couples TRBV6-5 to TRBJ1-1; 7 bases fit TRBD1. This CDR3 has 15 residues. The V segment lost 7 bases and the J segment 9 bases; nucleotides outside the gene matches: 17. Germline V gives CDR1 MNHEY, CDR2 SVGAGI. The CDR3 coding sequence is TGTGCCAGCAACCCGGCCCAGGGGGGGGCGAGGAAAGCTTTCTTT. This translates into CASNPAQGGARKAFF.

This rearrangement joins TRBV5-1 to TRBJ2-7; D may be TRBD1 or TRBD2 (5 bases each). The CDR3 totals 14 residues. Germline V gene lookup returns CDR1 SGHRS and CDR2 YFSETQ. Trimming stripped 4 bases from V and 9 bases from J, with 20 bases between. The CDR3 nucleotides read TGCGCCAGCAGCGACGGGACCGCCAGCCTACCGCAGTACTTC. It codes for CASSDGTASLPQYF.

This clone has just a few counts. For the CDR3, the DNA is TGTGCCAGCAGTCCCCACTACGAGCAGTACTTC. Protein sequence: CASSPHYEQYF. This sequence joins TRBV7-9 and TRBJ2-7; no firm D call. The CDR3 is 11 residues long. The ends were cut back, 6 bases at V and 3 bases at J, with 6 bases in the middle. Germline V gene lookup returns CDR1 SEHNR and CDR2 FQNEAQ (reference sequence).

This chain links TRBV5-5 with TRBJ2-7; possibly TRBD1 for D (6 bases). This CDR3 has 14 amino acids. The V end lost 0 bases, the J end lost 2 bases, and 9 bases lay between the germline ends. Germline V gives CDR1 SGHKS, CDR2 YYEKEE (reference sequence). The CDR3 DNA reads TGTGCCAGCAGCTTGGGACAGGTGGCCTACGAGCAGTACTTC. This gives the protein CASSLGQVAYEQYF. The full variable domain, rest sourced from reference TRBV5-5 and TRBJ2-7, is DAGVTQSPTHLIKTRGQQVTLRCSPISGHKSVSWYQQVLGQGPQFIFQYYEKEERGRGNFPDRFSARQFPNYSSELNVNALLLGDSALYLCASSLGQVAYEQYFGPGTRLTVT.

This rearrangement joins TRBV19 to TRBJ1-5; the match to TRBD1 covers 7 bases. This CDR3 comprises 17 residues. Germline CDR1 reads LNHDA; CDR2 reads SQIVND (reference sequence). With 2 bases clipped from V and 4 bases from J, the junction kept 11 bases outside the gene matches. The CDR3 coding sequence is TGTGCCAGTAGTATACGGCGACAGGGTGGCCTGAATCAGCCCCAGCATTTT. Translated: CASSIRRQGGLNQPQHF.

The chain recombines TRBV7-5 with TRBJ2-5. TRBV7-5 corresponds to a pseudogene. The CDR3 runs 16 residues. The CDR3 coding sequence is TGTGCCAGAAGCCCTGGGAGTGACAGATCTCAAGAGACCCAGTACTTC. It is translated as CARSPGSDRSQETQYF.

The V call is TRBV7-6, the J call TRBJ2-1; 8 bases match TRBD1. Germline CDR1 is SGHVS and CDR2 is FNYEAQ. This CDR3 has 15 amino acids. After removal of 2 bases from V and 3 bases from J, the junction contained 3 bases not matched to a gene. For the CDR3, the DNA is TGTGCCAGCAGCTTATCGGGACAGGACTACAATGAGCAGTTCTTC. It specifies CASSLSGQDYNEQFF. Together with reference TRBV7-6 and TRBJ2-1, the CDR3 gives the full variable domain: GAGVSQSPRYKVTKRGQDVALRCDPISGHVSLYWYRQALGQGPEFLTYFNYEAQQDKSGLPNDRFSAERPEGSISTLTIQRTEQRDSAMYRCASSLSGQDYNEQFFGPGTRLTVL.